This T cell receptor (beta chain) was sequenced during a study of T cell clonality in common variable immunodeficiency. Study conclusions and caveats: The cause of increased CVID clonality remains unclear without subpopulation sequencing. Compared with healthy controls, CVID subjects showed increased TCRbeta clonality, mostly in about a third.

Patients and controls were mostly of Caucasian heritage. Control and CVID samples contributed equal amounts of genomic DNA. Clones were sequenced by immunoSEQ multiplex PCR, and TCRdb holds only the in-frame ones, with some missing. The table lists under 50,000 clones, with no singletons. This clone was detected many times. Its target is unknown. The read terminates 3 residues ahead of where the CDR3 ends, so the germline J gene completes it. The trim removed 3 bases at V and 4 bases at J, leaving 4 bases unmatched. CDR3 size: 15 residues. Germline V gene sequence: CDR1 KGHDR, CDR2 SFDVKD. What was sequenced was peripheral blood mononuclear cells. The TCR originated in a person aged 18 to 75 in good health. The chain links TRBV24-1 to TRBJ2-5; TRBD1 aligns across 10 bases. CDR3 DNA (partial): TGTGCCACCAGTGATACCAGGACAGGGGGAGAGACC. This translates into CATSDTRTGGET. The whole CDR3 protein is CATSDTRTGGETQYF.